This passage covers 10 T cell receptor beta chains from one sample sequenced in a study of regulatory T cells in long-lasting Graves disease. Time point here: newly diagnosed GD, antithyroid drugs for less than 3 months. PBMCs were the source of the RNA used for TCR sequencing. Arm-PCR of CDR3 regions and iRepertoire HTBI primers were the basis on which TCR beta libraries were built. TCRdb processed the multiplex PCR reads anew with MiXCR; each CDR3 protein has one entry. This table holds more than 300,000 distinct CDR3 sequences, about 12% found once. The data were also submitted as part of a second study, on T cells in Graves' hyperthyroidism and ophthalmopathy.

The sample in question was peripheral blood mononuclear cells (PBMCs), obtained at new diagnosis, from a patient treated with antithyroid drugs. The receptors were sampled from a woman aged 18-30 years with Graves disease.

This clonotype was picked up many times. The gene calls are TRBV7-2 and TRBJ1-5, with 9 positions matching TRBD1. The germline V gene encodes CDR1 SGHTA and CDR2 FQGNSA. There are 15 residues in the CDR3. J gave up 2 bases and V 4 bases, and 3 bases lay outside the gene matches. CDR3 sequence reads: CASSWTGVGNQPQHF. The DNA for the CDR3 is TGTGCCAGCAGCTGGACAGGGGTTGGCAATCAGCCCCAGCATTTT.

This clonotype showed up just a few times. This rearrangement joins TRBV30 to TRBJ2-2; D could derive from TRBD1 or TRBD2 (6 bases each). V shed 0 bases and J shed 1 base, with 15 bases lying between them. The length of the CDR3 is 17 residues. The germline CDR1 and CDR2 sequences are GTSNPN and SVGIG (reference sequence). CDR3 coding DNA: TGTGCCTGGAGTGTGAAGGGGGGACGACTGAACACCGGGGAGCTGTTTTTT. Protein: CAWSVKGGRLNTGELFF.

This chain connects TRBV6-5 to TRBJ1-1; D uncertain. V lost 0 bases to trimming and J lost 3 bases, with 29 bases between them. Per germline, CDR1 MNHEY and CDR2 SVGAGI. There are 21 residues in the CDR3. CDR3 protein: CASSYSRFSVPNQVRDTEAFF. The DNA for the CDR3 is TGTGCCAGCAGTTACTCAAGGTTTTCGGTACCGAACCAAGTGAGGGACACTGAAGCTTTCTTT.

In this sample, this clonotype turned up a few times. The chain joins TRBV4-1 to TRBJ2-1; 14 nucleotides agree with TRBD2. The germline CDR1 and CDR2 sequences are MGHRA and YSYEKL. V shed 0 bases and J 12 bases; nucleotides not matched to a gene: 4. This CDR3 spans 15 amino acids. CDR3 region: CASSQETSGGARQFF. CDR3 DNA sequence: TGCGCCAGCAGCCAAGAGACTAGCGGGGGGGCCCGGCAGTTCTTC.

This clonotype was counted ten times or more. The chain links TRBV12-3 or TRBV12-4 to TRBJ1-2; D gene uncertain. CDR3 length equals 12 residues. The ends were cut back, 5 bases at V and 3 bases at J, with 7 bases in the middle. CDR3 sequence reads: CASSPRYYGYTF. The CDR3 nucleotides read TGTGCCAGCAGTCCACGGTACTATGGCTACACCTTC.

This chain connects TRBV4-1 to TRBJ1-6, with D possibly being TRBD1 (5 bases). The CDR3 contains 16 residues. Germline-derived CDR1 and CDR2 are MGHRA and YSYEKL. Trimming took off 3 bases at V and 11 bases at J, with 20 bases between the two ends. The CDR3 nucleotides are TGCGCCAGCAGCCACCAAGGGGCCTCGGGAAATCCACCCCTCCACTTT. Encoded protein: CASSHQGASGNPPLHF.

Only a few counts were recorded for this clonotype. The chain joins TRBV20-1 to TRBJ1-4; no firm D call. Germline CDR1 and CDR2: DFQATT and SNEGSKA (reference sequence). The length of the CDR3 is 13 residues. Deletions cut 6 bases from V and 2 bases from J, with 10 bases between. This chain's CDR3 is CSANSGTNEKLFF. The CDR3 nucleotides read TGCAGTGCCAACTCTGGGACTAATGAAAAACTGTTTTTT.

The CDR3 DNA reads TGTGCCAGCAGGGGACAGGGCGGGAGCAATCAGCCCCAGCATTTT. As protein: CASRGQGGSNQPQHF. The V call is TRBV12-3 or TRBV12-4, the J call TRBJ1-5; TRBD1 matches 9 bases. Trimming at V came to 6 bases and at J to 1 base, leaving 4 bases not matched to a gene. The CDR3 totals 15 residues.

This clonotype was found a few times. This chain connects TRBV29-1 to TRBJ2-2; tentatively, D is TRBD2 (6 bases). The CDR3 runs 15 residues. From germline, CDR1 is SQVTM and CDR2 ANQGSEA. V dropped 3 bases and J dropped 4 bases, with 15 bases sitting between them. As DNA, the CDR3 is TGCAGCGTTGAGGGCGATTCTAGCGCCACCGGGGAGCTGTTTTTT. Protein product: CSVEGDSSATGELFF.

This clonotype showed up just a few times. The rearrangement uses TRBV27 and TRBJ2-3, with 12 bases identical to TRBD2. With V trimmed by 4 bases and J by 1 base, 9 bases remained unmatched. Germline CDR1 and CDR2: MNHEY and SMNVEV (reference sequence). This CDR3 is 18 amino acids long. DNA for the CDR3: TGTGCCAGCAGTTCTTCTAGCGGGAGGGTCGTGGGCACAGATACGCAGTATTTT. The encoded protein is CASSSSSGRVVGTDTQYF.